This TCR beta chain emerged from a study of identical twins. Template switching (which added a universal primer site) was used, and cDNA carried unique molecular identifiers. TCRdb independently ran MiXCR on the 5' RACE reads; one entry per CDR3 protein. The table records hundreds of thousands of distinct CDR3 sequences, more than 9% of them present only once. The CDR3 totals 15 residues. CDR1 is DFQATT and CDR2 is SNEGSKA in the germline V gene (reference sequence). This clonotype was detected many times. Its cognate antigen is unknown. Study outcomes and limitations: For monozygotic twins, models underestimated out-of-frame TCR alpha sharing. Fewer insertions were carried by abundant cord blood beta clonotypes, but none was seen in memory repertoires.

The sample was also reused in another study, on yellow fever vaccine responses in identical twins.

The TCR comes from a woman aged 18 to 35 in good health. Sequences were obtained from PBMCs. This rearrangement joins TRBV20-1 to TRBJ1-5, with D uncertain. The chain's CDR3 is CSGSAVPVPNQPQHF. The CDR3 coding sequence is TGCAGCGGGAGCGCGGTCCCCGTTCCGAATCAGCCCCAGCATTTT.